One sample yielded the 18 T cell receptor beta chains listed below, sequenced in a study of blood T cell repertoires in COVID-19. Produced via immunoSEQ multiplex PCR; TCRdb's table is partial and in-frame only. Of about 440,000 clones in the sample, less than 95% were seen once. The sequenced sample consisted of PBMCs or T cells enriched from blood (not recorded which). The source is a man in his late teens or twenties who had recovered from COVID-19.

The chain has TRBV19 and TRBJ2-7; 7 nucleotides match TRBD1. The CDR3 loop spans 14 amino acids. The germline V gene has CDR1 LNHDA and CDR2 SQIVND (reference sequence). The V gene end was trimmed by 9 bases and the J gene end by 4 bases; junction bases not matched to a gene: 12. The DNA of the CDR3 is TGTGCCAGCAGTTCCGCAGGGGGAAGATACGAGCAGTACTTC. As protein: CASSSAGGRYEQYF. Based on the CDR3 plus reference TRBV19 and TRBJ2-7, the full variable domain is DGGITQSPKYLFRKEGQNVTLSCEQNLNHDAMYWYRQDPGQGLRLIYYSQIVNDFQKGDIAEGYSVSREKKESFPLTVTSAQKNPTAFYLCASSSAGGRYEQYFGPGTRLTVT.

The chain employs TRBV21-1 and TRBJ2-5; the table's D call TRBD2 went unverified against the DNA. TRBV21-1 counts as a pseudogene. This CDR3 is built from 16 residues. Here the CDR3 DNA reads TGTGCCAGCAGCAAAGTAAGGCGGGGGGACCAAGAGACCCAGTACTTC. Translated: CASSKVRRGDQETQYF.

The chain carries TRBV5-1 and TRBJ2-2; 7 nucleotides agree with TRBD2. Germline CDR1 reads SGHRS; CDR2 reads YFSETQ. CDR3 size: 16 residues. Germline trimming cut 0 bases from V and 8 bases from J; bases unmatched to any gene: 10. CDR3 loop: CASSLDTSDPKGELFF. CDR3 sequence (DNA): TGCGCCAGCAGCTTGGACACTAGCGACCCGAAAGGGGAGCTGTTTTTT.

This clone was picked up a small number of times. The chain's CDR3 is CASSELATRTGELFF. The CDR3 DNA follows: TGTGCCAGCAGTGAACTGGCCACCCGCACCGGGGAGCTGTTTTTT. V is TRBV6-1 and J is TRBJ2-2; no definite D call. Trimming cost V 2 bases and J 4 bases, with 11 bases left between them. CDR3 length equals 15 residues. CDR1 is MNHNS, CDR2 SASEGT, per germline.

V and J are TRBV27 and TRBJ2-7; 16 bases are a match to TRBD2. Germline CDR1 and CDR2: MNHEY and SMNVEV (reference sequence). CDR3 length equals 18 residues. Trimming took 5 bases from V and 3 from J; bases not matched to a gene: 10. DNA of the CDR3: TGTGCCAGCAGTCCCATCCCGGGACTAGCGGGAGGGATCTACGAGCAGTACTTC. It codes for CASSPIPGLAGGIYEQYF.

As concerns this clone: Other DNA sequences within the sample encode an identical CDR3. The chain uses TRBV5-1 and TRBJ2-7; 8 bases fit TRBD1. The CDR3 runs to 15 residues. Losses at the gene ends were 0 bases for V and 2 bases for J; bases not matched to a gene: 4. Germline V gene sequence: CDR1 SGHRS, CDR2 YFSETQ. The CDR3 DNA is TGCGCCAGCAGCTTGGGGGCAGGGGGCCCCTACGAGCAGTACTTC. This codes for CASSLGAGGPYEQYF.

V gene TRBV7-8 combines with J gene TRBJ2-7; D perhaps matches TRBD1 (5 bases). The CDR3 totals 14 residues. The germline V and J ends were trimmed by 2 bases and 5 bases, with 13 bases remaining between them. Looked up from germline, CDR1 is SGHVS and CDR2 is FQNEAQ. The CDR3 protein is CASSLSRAVDEQYF. The CDR3 nucleotides are TGTGCCAGCAGCTTATCCAGGGCCGTTGACGAGCAGTACTTC.

The chain links TRBV12-3 or TRBV12-4 to TRBJ1-1; D remains ambiguous. CDR3 size: 12 residues. V was cut by 4 bases and J by 4 bases, with 7 bases left in between. The CDR3 here is CASSYEGTEAFF. The CDR3 DNA reads TGTGCCAGCAGTTACGAGGGCACTGAAGCTTTCTTT.

The chain is built from TRBV5-1 and TRBJ2-7, with 14 bases fitting TRBD2. This CDR3 comprises 14 residues. Germline CDR1 SGHRS, CDR2 YFSETQ. The ends lost 7 bases at V and 7 bases at J; junction bases unmatched: 7. The CDR3 is CASGLAGGTVEQYF. In nucleotides, the CDR3 is TGCGCCAGCGGACTAGCGGGAGGAACCGTAGAGCAGTACTTC.

This clone was counted a single time. The chain links TRBV7-8 to TRBJ1-3; the D gene is possibly TRBD1 (5 bases). In germline, CDR1 is SGHVS, CDR2 FQNEAQ. V was shortened by 5 bases and J by 4 bases, with 12 bases between the two germline ends. The CDR3 has 14 amino acids. The CDR3 sequence is CASSPRAQGNTIYF. CDR3 nucleotides: TGTGCCAGCAGCCCCAGGGCGCAAGGAAACACCATATATTTT. Variable domain in full (rest from reference TRBV7-8 and TRBJ1-3): GAGVSQSPRYKVAKRGQDVALRCDPISGHVSLFWYQQALGQGPEFLTYFQNEAQLDKSGLPSDRFFAERPEGSVSTLKIQRTQQEDSAVYLCASSPRAQGNTIYFGEGSWLTVV.

The chain combines TRBV20-1 with TRBJ2-2; D unclear. V was trimmed by 4 bases and J by 6 bases, leaving 6 bases between them. Looked up from germline, CDR1 is DFQATT and CDR2 is SNEGSKA (reference sequence). CDR3 length: 11 amino acids. The CDR3 nucleotides read TGCAGTGCTATATTTGCCGGGGAGCTGTTTTTT. It yields the protein CSAIFAGELFF.

The rearrangement uses TRBV30 and TRBJ1-2; possibly TRBD1 for D (5 bases). With 2 bases removed from V and 7 bases from J, the gap between germline ends came to 11 bases. This CDR3 spans 12 amino acids. CDR1 GTSNPN and CDR2 SVGIG come from the germline V gene (reference sequence). This CDR3 reads CAWSNGQGGYTF. The CDR3 nucleotides read TGTGCCTGGAGTAATGGGCAGGGTGGCTACACCTTC.

The chain combines TRBV7-9 with TRBJ1-2; D may be TRBD1 (5 bases). The CDR3 totals 15 residues. CDR1 and CDR2 (germline): SEHNR, FQNEAQ (reference sequence). Trimming removed 1 base from V and 8 bases from J, with 17 bases in between. The CDR3 DNA is TGTGCCAGCAGCTTAGATGGCAGGGAGGTGAGCGGCTACACCTTC. Translated, it gives CASSLDGREVSGYTF.

The J gene is TRBJ1-1, the V gene TRBV4-1; D gene unclear. The CDR3 loop spans 13 amino acids. The germline V and J ends were trimmed by 0 bases and 4 bases, with 6 bases remaining between them. Germline CDR1 reads MGHRA; CDR2 reads YSYEKL. The CDR3 nucleotides are TGCGCCAGCAGCCAAGAGAGCTTCACTGAAGCTTTCTTT. Residues: CASSQESFTEAFF.

The rearrangement links TRBV9 to TRBJ2-2, with 8 nucleotides matching TRBD2. The trim removed 2 bases at V and 3 bases at J, leaving 6 bases unmatched. From germline, CDR1 is SGDLS and CDR2 YYNGEE. The CDR3 is 16 residues long. The CDR3 region is CASSVYGSGDTGELFF. In nucleotides, the CDR3 is TGTGCCAGCAGCGTCTATGGTAGCGGGGACACCGGGGAGCTGTTTTTT.

This chain connects TRBV10-3 to TRBJ1-1; D is possibly TRBD1 (6 bases). The CDR3 is 17 residues long. The germline V and J ends were trimmed by 2 bases and 1 base, with 17 bases remaining between them. Germline CDR1 is ENHRY and CDR2 is SYGVKD. CDR3 coding DNA: TGTGCCATCAGTGAGCGCCCCAGGGGAACTGAGAACACTGAAGCTTTCTTT. Translation: CAISERPRGTENTEAFF.

CDR3 residues: CASSSRGEKLFF. The CDR3 coding sequence is TGTGCCAGTAGTAGTCGGGGTGAAAAACTGTTTTTT. This chain uses TRBV19 with TRBJ1-4; no reliable D call. V was pared by 4 bases and J by 7 bases, with 7 bases between. The CDR3 length is 12 residues. Germline lookup yields CDR1 LNHDA and CDR2 SQIVND (reference sequence).

The CDR3 DNA reads as TGTGCCACCAGCAGAGATCCCAGCGGGGCCTACAATGAGCAGTTCTTC. It translates to CATSRDPSGAYNEQFF. V usage is TRBV15 and J usage is TRBJ2-1; the match to TRBD2 covers 7 bases. CDR1 is LNHNV and CDR2 is YYDKDF in the germline V gene (reference sequence). CDR3 length: 16 amino acids. Germline trimming cut 0 bases from V and 2 bases from J; bases unmatched to any gene: 4.